This T cell receptor beta chain was sequenced for a study of T cells after yellow fever vaccination. V gave up 8 bases and J gave up 7 bases; unmatched junction bases: 3. The CDR3 contains 12 residues. TCR cDNA, made by 5'RACE template switching, carried an added universal primer site and UMIs. Each CDR3 protein gets one entry after TCRdb re-called the 5' RACE reads with MiXCR. This sample has some 80,000 distinct CDR3 sequences; 13% occur once, and the top ten carry approximately 25%. The sequence derives from a man aged 18 to 35 who received the YFV17D yellow fever vaccine. The material sequenced was CD8+ T cells not binding an NS4B(214-222) dextramer, sorted from PBMCs, taken about 21 days after the first yellow fever vaccination. The V call is TRBV12-3 or TRBV12-4, the J call TRBJ2-1; the match to TRBD1 covers 9 bases. The CDR3 DNA reads as TGTGCCAGCGGACAGGGGAAAAATGAGCAGTTCTTC. It specifies CASGQGKNEQFF.